A selection of T cell receptor beta chains follows, all from one sample in a study of OX40 agonist ivuxolimab in advanced cancers. Sequenced by immunoSEQ multiplex PCR; TCRdb stores in-frame clones only, minus some. The data show approximately 79,000 clones, about 85% seen once. The specimen was CD4+ or CD8+ T cells sorted from blood, collected in a trial of the OX40 agonist ivuxolimab. The receptors come from an adult with an advanced solid tumor such as melanoma, head and neck, liver or kidney cancer. Both conserved end residues are part of each CDR3. Clone size is shown for a subset of rows, as once, few, many or a class of expanded clone.

abundance | j_gene | v_gene | CDR3aa
- | TRBJ1-2 | TRBV30 | CAWSVRTGGYGYTF
- | TRBJ2-2 | TRBV2 | CASRVLSGELFF
- | TRBJ2-1 | TRBV4-1 | CASSQARVSYNEQFF
- | TRBJ1-2 | TRBV4-1 | CASSQGKGNKNGYTF
- | TRBJ1-3 | TRBV7-2 | CASSRVGRGSIPGNTIYF
- | TRBJ1-4 | TRBV15 | CATSPNGSPNEKLFF
once | TRBJ1-2 | TRBV19 | CASWGQGVNYGYTF
- | TRBJ2-7 | TRBV5-4 | CASSLDGLQGQYF
few | TRBJ1-3 | TRBV21-1 | CASSKVGGIRGNTIYF
- | TRBJ2-1 | TRBV29-1 | CSVEGSRRDHPYNEQFF
- | TRBJ1-3 | TRBV4-1 | CASSQEGESGNTIYF
- | TRBJ1-5 | TRBV5-1 | CASSEQGLSNQPQHF
once | TRBJ1-3 | TRBV5-1 | CASSFLGQTNSGNTIYF
- | TRBJ1-3 | TRBV7-6 | CASSLGGQRSGNTIYF
- | TRBJ1-5 | TRBV19 | CASSSSGQGRNSNQPQHF
- | TRBJ2-2 | TRBV19 | CASKVDRSYSGELFF
- | TRBJ2-1 | TRBV4-3 | CASSQDQGPYNEQFF
- | TRBJ2-5 | TRBV7-9 | CASSFPGGEQTQYF
- | TRBJ2-7 | TRBV7-2 | CASSTGQGASEQYF
- | TRBJ1-6 | TRBV5-6 | CASSLWGSINSPLHF
- | TRBJ1-3 | TRBV7-6 | CASSFQVEGPSGNTIYF
- | TRBJ2-2 | TRBV4-3 | CASSQGLNTGELFF
- | TRBJ2-3 | TRBV9 | CASSSRQEDTQYF
- | TRBJ1-2 | TRBV7-2 | CASSSKTQGTTTGYTF
once | TRBJ2-6 | TRBV10-2 | CASRNQSSGANVLTF
- | TRBJ1-1 | TRBV11-1 | CASSWREGRAEAFF
- | TRBJ2-2 | TRBV4-3 | CASSQDGMSSGELFF
- | TRBJ1-5 | TRBV7-2 | CASSSPRGNQPQHF
- | TRBJ2-7 | TRBV7-2 | CASRLPGGSYEQYF
- | TRBJ2-5 | TRBV6-5 | CASSMRTRRETQYF
- | TRBJ1-3 | TRBV25-1 | CASIGLSGNTIYF
- | TRBJ2-7 | TRBV9 | CASSKSGIYEQYF
- | TRBJ1-5 | TRBV4-3 | CASSRSHRDGQPQHF
- | TRBJ1-6 | TRBV27 | CASSPRTYNSPLHF
- | TRBJ2-1 | TRBV9 | CATGTGGDEQFF
- | TRBJ1-3 | TRBV9 | CASSVAGTALSGNTIYF
- | TRBJ2-7 | TRBV14 | CASSVGLAVYYEQYF
- | TRBJ2-1 | TRBV19 | CASSLRVGSFDEQFF
- | TRBJ1-2 | TRBV14 | CASSPPGRGQPTYGYTF
- | TRBJ2-6 | TRBV4-3 | CASSRETSVSGANVLTF
few | TRBJ1-4 | TRBV4-2 | CASSQELGGFEKLFF
- | TRBJ2-7 | TRBV4-1 | CASSQVVTGVYEQYF
- | TRBJ2-3 | TRBV7-3 | CASSTSTDTQYF
few | TRBJ1-1 | TRBV9 | CASRRDAGGTEAFF